This entry describes one TCR beta chain. Its antigen is as yet unknown. The sample belongs to a study of CD8 T cells in Susac syndrome. Whole-study findings and limits: Clonal expansion was not seen in any Susac syndrome CD4+ T cell repertoire.

RNA, at about 0.45 to 1 ug, was reverse transcribed with random hexamers. Using its own MiXCR run on the immunoSEQ multiplex PCR reads, TCRdb lists one record per CDR3 protein. The sample has 100,000 to 150,000 distinct CDR3 sequences, 96% seen once. Looked up from germline, CDR1 is SGHVS and CDR2 is FNYEAQ. Trimming took 8 bases from V and 0 from J, leaving 14 bases between them. CDR3 length: 14 amino acids. The material sequenced was CD4+ T cells from PBMCs. The receptor was derived from a human donor with Susac syndrome. The genes are TRBV7-6 and TRBJ2-7; D possibly matches TRBD1 or TRBD2 (5 bases each). The CDR3 is CASVREPNSYEQYF. For the CDR3, the DNA is TGTGCCAGCGTCAGGGAGCCCAACTCCTACGAGCAGTACTTC.